This T cell receptor beta chain appears in the sequencing data of a study of T-cell reconstitution after alpha-beta-depleted transplantation in children. Study findings and constraints: About two months after transplant, alpha-beta T cells reportedly came from several hundred expanded graft clones. One year post-transplant, T-cell counts and diversity were largely derived from T cells produced anew. Diversity of TCRbeta at day 60 was high in some patients, arising from surviving recipient T cells and thymic progenitors.

Germline V CDR1 and CDR2: KGHSH, LQKENI. The CDR3 covers 16 residues. The V segment lost 4 bases and the J segment 5 bases; nucleotides outside the gene matches: 13. Notes on this clonotype: As yet, its antigen is unknown.

The authors prepared the TCRbeta library with unique molecular identifiers. MiXCR was run by TCRdb on the PCR reads, yielding one entry per CDR3 protein. The repertoire includes more than 200,000 distinct CDR3 sequences, approximately 19% of them detected once, and roughly two fifths sits in the top ten. Sequences were derived from PBMCs, mostly from graft donor cells, sampled 360 days after TCRalphabeta/CD19-depleted stem cell transplant. The clonotype was recovered from a male patient aged 2-15 years who had a stem cell transplant for acute lymphoblastic leukemia, so the T cells may come from the graft donor. This chain connects TRBV18 to TRBJ2-5, with 7 bases aligning to TRBD1. The CDR3 here is CASSLKAATGMETQYF. For the CDR3, the DNA is TGTGCCAGCTCACTAAAAGCCGCGACAGGGATGGAGACCCAGTACTTC. Together with reference TRBV18 and TRBJ2-5, the CDR3 gives the full variable domain: NAGVMQNPRHLVRRRGQEARLRCSPMKGHSHVYWYRQLPEEGLKFMVYLQKENIIDESGMPKERFSAEFPKEGPSILRIQQVVRGDSAAYFCASSLKAATGMETQYFGPGTRLLVL.